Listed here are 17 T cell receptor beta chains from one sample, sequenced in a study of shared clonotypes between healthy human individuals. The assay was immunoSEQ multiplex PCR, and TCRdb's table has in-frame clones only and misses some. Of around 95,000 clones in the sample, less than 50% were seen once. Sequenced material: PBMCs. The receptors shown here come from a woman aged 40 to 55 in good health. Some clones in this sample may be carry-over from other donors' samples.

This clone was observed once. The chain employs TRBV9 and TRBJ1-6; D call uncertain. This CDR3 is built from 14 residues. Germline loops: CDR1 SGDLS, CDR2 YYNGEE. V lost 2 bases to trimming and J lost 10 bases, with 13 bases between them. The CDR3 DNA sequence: TGTGCCAGCAGCGTCAGCTCAACGGGGTCACCCCTCCACTTT. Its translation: CASSVSSTGSPLHF.

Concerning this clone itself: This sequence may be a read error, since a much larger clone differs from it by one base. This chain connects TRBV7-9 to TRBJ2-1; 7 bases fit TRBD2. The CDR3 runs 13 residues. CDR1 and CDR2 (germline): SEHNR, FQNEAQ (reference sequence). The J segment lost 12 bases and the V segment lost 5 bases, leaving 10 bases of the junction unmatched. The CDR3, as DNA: TGTGCCAGCAGCAGTGACCTGGGCGGGGGGCAGTTCTTC. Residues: CASSSDLGGGQFF.

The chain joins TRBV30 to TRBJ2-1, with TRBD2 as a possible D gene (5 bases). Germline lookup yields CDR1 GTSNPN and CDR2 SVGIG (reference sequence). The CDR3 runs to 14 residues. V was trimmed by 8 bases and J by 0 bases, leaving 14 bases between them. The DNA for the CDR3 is TGTGCCCGAAATAGCGTTAGCTCCTACAATGAGCAGTTCTTC. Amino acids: CARNSVSSYNEQFF.

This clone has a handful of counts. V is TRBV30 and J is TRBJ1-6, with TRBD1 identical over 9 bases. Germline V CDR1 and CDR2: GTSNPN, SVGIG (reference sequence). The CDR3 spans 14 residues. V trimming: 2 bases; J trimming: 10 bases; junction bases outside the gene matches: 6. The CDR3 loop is CAWSRTGAGSPLHF. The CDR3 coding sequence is TGTGCCTGGAGTCGGACAGGGGCAGGATCACCCCTCCACTTT. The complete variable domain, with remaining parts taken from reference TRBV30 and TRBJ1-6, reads SQTIHQWPATLVQPVGSPLSLECTVEGTSNPNLYWYRQAAGRGLQLLFYSVGIGQISSEVPQNLSASRPQDRQFILSSKKLLLSDSGFYLCAWSRTGAGSPLHFGNGTRLTVT.

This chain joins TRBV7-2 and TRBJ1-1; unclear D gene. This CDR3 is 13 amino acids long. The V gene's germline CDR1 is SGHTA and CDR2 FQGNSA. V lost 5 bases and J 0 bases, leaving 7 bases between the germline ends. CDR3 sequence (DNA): TGTGCCAGCAGCCCTGACATGAACACTGAAGCTTTCTTT. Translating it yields CASSPDMNTEAFF.

The CDR3 protein is CSVGDRGAGSTEAFF. DNA for the CDR3: TGCAGCGTTGGGGACAGGGGCGCTGGGAGCACTGAAGCTTTCTTT. This rearrangement joins TRBV29-1 to TRBJ1-1; 10 bases are shared with TRBD1. This CDR3 has 15 residues. V lost 4 bases and J lost 4; bases outside the gene matches: 9. Germline loops: CDR1 SQVTM, CDR2 ANQGSEA.

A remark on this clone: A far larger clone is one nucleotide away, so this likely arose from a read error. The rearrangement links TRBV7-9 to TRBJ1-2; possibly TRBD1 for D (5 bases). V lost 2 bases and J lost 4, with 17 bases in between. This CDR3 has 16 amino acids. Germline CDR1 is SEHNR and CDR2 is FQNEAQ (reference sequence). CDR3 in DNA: TGTGCCAGCAGCTTATTGGGGCCCGGGACGGCCTATGGCTACACCTTC. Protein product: CASSLLGPGTAYGYTF.

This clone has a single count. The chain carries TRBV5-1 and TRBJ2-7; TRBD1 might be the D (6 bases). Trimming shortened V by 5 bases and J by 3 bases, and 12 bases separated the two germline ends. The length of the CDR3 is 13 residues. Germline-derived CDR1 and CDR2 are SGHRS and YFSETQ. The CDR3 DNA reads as TGCGCCAGCAGTGACAGGTCCTTCTACGAGCAGTACTTC. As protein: CASSDRSFYEQYF.

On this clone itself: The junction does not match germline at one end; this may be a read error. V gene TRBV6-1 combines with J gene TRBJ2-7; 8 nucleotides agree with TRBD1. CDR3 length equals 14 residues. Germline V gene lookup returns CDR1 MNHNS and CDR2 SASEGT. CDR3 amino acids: CAISELQGVWEQYF. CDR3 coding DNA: TGTGCCATCAGTGAACTACAGGGGGTATGGGAGCAGTACTTC.

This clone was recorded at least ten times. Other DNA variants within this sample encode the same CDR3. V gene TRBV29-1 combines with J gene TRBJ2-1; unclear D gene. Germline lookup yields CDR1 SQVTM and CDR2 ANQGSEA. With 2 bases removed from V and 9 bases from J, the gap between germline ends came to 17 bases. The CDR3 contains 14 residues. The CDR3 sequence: CSVEFVWTAGEQFF. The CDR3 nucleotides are TGCAGCGTTGAATTCGTCTGGACCGCTGGTGAGCAGTTCTTC.

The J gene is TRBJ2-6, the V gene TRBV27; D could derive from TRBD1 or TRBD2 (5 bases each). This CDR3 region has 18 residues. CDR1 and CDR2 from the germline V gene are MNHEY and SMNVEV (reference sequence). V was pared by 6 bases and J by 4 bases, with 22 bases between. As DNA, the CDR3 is TGTGCCAGCAGCCCATTCGGGGCCGGGGCGGCGGGGGCCAACGTCCTGACTTTC. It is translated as CASSPFGAGAAGANVLTF. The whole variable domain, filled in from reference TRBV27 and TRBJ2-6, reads EAQVTQNPRYLITVTGKKLTVTCSQNMNHEYMSWYRQDPGLGLRQIYYSMNVEVTDKGDVPEGYKVSRKEKRNFPLILESPSPNQTSLYFCASSPFGAGAAGANVLTFGAGSRLTVL.

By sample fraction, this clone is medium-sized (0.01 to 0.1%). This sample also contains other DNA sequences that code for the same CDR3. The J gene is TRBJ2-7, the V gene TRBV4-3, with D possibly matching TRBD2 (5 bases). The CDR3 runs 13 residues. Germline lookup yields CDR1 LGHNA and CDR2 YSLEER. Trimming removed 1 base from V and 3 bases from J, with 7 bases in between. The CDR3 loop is CASSQGGYYEQYF. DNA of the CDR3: TGCGCCAGCAGCCAAGGAGGGTACTACGAGCAGTACTTC.

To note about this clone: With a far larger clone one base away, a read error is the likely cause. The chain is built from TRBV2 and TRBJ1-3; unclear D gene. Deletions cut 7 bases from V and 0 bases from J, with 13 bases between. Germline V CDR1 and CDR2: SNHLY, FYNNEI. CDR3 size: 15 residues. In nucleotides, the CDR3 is TGTGCCAGCAAACAGTCTTGGAGCTCTGGAAACACCATATATTTT. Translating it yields CASKQSWSSGNTIYF.

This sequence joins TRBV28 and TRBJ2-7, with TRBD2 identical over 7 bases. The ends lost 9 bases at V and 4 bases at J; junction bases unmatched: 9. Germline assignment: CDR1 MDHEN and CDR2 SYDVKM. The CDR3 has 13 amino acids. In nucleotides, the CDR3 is TGTGCCAGTAGGAGCGGGGACCCTTACGAGCAGTACTTC. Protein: CASRSGDPYEQYF. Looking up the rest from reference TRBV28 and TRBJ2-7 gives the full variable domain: DVKVTQSSRYLVKRTGEKVFLECVQDMDHENMFWYRQDPGLGLRLIYFSYDVKMKEKGDIPEGYSVSREKKERFSLILESASTNQTSMYLCASRSGDPYEQYFGPGTRLTVT.

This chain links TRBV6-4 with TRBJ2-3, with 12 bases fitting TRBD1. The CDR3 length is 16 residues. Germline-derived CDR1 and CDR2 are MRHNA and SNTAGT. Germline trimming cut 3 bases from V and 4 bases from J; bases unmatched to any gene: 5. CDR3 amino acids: CASSETGTGGPDTQYF. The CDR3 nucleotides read TGTGCCAGCAGTGAAACCGGGACAGGGGGCCCAGATACGCAGTATTTT.

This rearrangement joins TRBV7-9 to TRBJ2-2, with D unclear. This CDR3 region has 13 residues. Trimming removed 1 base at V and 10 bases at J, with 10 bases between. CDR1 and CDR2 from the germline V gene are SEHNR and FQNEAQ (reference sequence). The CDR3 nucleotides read TGTGCCAGCAGCTTAGGGTTAGACGCGGAGCTGTTTTTT. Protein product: CASSLGLDAELFF.

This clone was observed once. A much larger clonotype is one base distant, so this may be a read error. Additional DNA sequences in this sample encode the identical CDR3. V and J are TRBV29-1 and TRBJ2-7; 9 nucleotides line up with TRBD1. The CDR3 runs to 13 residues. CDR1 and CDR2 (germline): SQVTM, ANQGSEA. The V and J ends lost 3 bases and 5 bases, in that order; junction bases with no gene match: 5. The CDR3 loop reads CSVDGTGYHEQYF. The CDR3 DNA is TGCAGCGTTGATGGGACAGGGTACCACGAGCAGTACTTC.